This T cell receptor (beta chain) appears in the sequencing data of a study of chemoradiotherapy in HPV16-positive cancers. Study in general: Candidate HPV-specific clones and shared TCR motifs came from a couple of HPV16-positive patients.

Notes on the study in general: Better recurrence-free survival went with HPV-responsive T-cell expansion in HPV16-positive patients. Only a couple of HPV16-positive patients supplied the functional HPV-specificity definition.

The data were produced by immunoSEQ multiplex PCR, yet TCRdb's version contains in-frame clones alone and is incomplete. The sample records 25,000 to 30,000 clones, more than 85% being singletons. V lost 5 bases to trimming and J lost 3 bases; unmatched junction nucleotides: 5. This CDR3 comprises 15 residues. CDR1 is SGHAT, CDR2 FQNNGV, per germline. Over chemoradiotherapy, repertoires were sampled more than once. This clone was found once. Its cognate antigen is unknown. This clonotype was sampled from a human donor with HPV-associated anogenital cancer. This chain connects TRBV11-2 to TRBJ2-1, with TRBD1 identical over 9 bases. Sequenced here: blood, sampled from a patient who underwent chemoradiotherapy. The CDR3 DNA reads TGTGCCAGCAGCATCCTGACAGGGGGCTACAATGAGCAGTTCTTC. Translated: CASSILTGGYNEQFF.